This T cell receptor beta chain was recorded in a study of identical twins (dated by TCRdb to about 2016). Describing the broader study: TCR alpha and beta repertoires from monozygotic twins, unrelated adults of various ages and cord blood were deep-sequenced to test whether fetal clonotypes persist. To rule out contamination, replicate twin experiments were performed at different times with different library preparation protocols.

Including cysteine and phenylalanine, the CDR3 has 21 amino acids. Sequences SQVTM (CDR1) and ANQGSEA (CDR2) are obtained from the germline V gene. General conclusions and limits of the study: Abundant cord blood beta clonotypes carried fewer insertions; young adult naive repertoires showed a weaker similar trend, while memory repertoires showed none. Out-of-frame TCR alpha sharing in monozygotic twins was systematically underestimated by recombination models, whereas sharing between unrelated individuals was in agreement with the recombination models. Invariant T cells such as MAIT and iNKT could partly confound zero-insertion analyses, though diverse VJ usage argued against this for most clonotypes. Compared with coincidental sharing between unrelated individuals, out-of-frame TCR alpha sequences shared between twins had an excess of sequences with low generation probability. Because the same donors could not be followed over many years, the conclusions depended on cross-sectional statistical analysis. A weaker excess of twin sharing was found in beta out-of-frame sequences because the signal-to-noise ratio was lowered by fewer shared sequences.

In regard to this clonotype: The antigen it binds to is not known. No DNA is shown, since the ends of the CDR3 on it are uncertain; the CDR3 is the one TCRdb lists.

Library construction relied on 5' RACE. Sequencer: Illumina HiSeq 2000. A universal primer binding site was added through template switching, and the final cDNA carried a unique molecular identifier so that TCR cDNA molecules could be counted accurately. Specific primers in the conserved constant-segment region were used to synthesize first-strand cDNA for TCR alpha and beta chains. To control for contamination, every cDNA library carried two barcodes: a SMART-Mk sample barcode plus Illumina barcodes. TruSeq adapter sequences, together with Illumina sample barcodes, were added in two successive PCR steps. The Illumina HiSeq platform was used with custom primers to sequence TCR alpha and beta cDNA libraries. As for how the authors treated the data: Unique molecular identifiers were extracted from raw reads with MiGEC, and CDR3 positions were determined with MiXCR. For each individual, recombination models were inferred using an EM algorithm with the repgenHMM and IGoR tools. Shared clonotype analysis was performed with the tcR package in R, normalizing sharing by the product of cloneset sizes. Out-of-frame nonproductive sequences were analyzed to study raw recombination free of thymic and clonal selection effects. TCRdb applied fastp at Q25 and MiXCR to the public reads, then kept only in-frame beta chains. All rows with the same CDR3 protein become a single entry with the most common DNA and genes. These V and J calls derive from TCRdb rather than the authors' analysis. Recorded for this sample are more than 1.5 million distinct CDR3 sequences; 32% of them occurred a single time. The ten top clones hold about 0.3% of the sample.

All donors were healthy Caucasians. The sequencing input was cord blood. The chain was built from TRBV29-1 and TRBJ2-3; the table's TRBD1 call for D was not verified on the DNA. The source of this sequence is a newborn girl in good health. CDR3 reads: CSVQEFYGYTFGSGNTDTQYF.